This TCR beta chain is drawn from a study of T cell responses to AZD1222 COVID-19 vaccine. Profiling relied on immunoSEQ multiplex PCR, and the TCRdb table lists in-frame clones only, not all of them. The data show just under 90,000 clones, about 89% seen once. The V end was cut by 0 bases, the J end by 5 bases, with 14 bases between. Germline CDR1 and CDR2: SGDLS and YYNGEE. The CDR3 is made up of 15 amino acids. Sequences were derived from peripheral blood, sampled 28 days after the second AZD1222 dose. The sequence was obtained from an adult who received the AZD1222 COVID-19 vaccine. This rearrangement joins TRBV9 to TRBJ1-1; TRBD1 is a possible D gene (6 bases). The CDR3 is CASSVGRGSGTEAFF. Written as DNA, the CDR3 is TGTGCCAGCAGCGTAGGCAGGGGTTCGGGGACTGAAGCTTTCTTT.